The TCR beta chain described here comes from a study of identical twins. The V gene's germline CDR1 is MGHDK and CDR2 SYGVNS. V trimming: 3 bases; J trimming: 8 bases; junction bases outside the gene matches: 6. The CDR3 totals 16 residues. TCRdb passed the 5' RACE reads through MiXCR, listing each CDR3 protein once. The table includes 750,000 to 950,000 distinct CDR3 sequences, roughly an eighth detected once. This sample also appeared in a second study, on yellow fever vaccine responses in identical twins.

The chain combines TRBV25-1 with TRBJ2-1; 14 bases match TRBD2. Source material: PBMCs. The sequence was obtained from a woman between 18 and 29 years old in good health. CDR3 loop: CASSEGLAGELYEQFF. The CDR3 coding sequence is TGTGCCAGCAGTGAGGGACTAGCGGGAGAACTATATGAGCAGTTCTTC.